The 12 T cell receptor beta chains below were found in one sample sequenced in a study of brain T cells in children with intractable seizures. Repertoires were generated with immunoSEQ multiplex PCR, while TCRdb's copy carries only in-frame clones and drops some. The table shows about 80,000 clones, with about 90% occurring only once. The sequencing here drew on peripheral blood, taken at surgery. The receptors shown here come from a girl between 2 and 10 years old with Rasmussen encephalitis and intractable seizures.

The chain has TRBV29-1 and TRBJ1-1, with D unresolved. The V gene's germline CDR1 is SQVTM and CDR2 ANQGSEA. CDR3 length equals 13 residues. The V gene lost 5 bases and the J gene lost 1 base, with 11 bases spanning the gap. The chain's CDR3 is CSVSNGENTEAFF. The CDR3 DNA is TGCAGCGTTTCCAACGGGGAGAACACTGAAGCTTTCTTT. Based on the CDR3 plus reference TRBV29-1 and TRBJ1-1, the full variable domain is SAVISQKPSRDICQRGTSLTIQCQVDSQVTMMFWYRQQPGQSLTLIATANQGSEATYESGFVIDKFPISRPNLTFSTLTVSNMSPEDSSIYLCSVSNGENTEAFFGQGTRLTVV.

The rearrangement links TRBV5-1 to TRBJ2-5; TRBD2 agrees at 7 bases. The CDR3 is 14 amino acids. Germline assignment: CDR1 SGHRS and CDR2 YFSETQ. V lost 2 bases to trimming and J lost 5 bases; unmatched junction nucleotides: 6. The DNA for the CDR3 is TGCGCCAGCAGCTTAAGGGGAGGGATGGAGACCCAGTACTTC. Amino acids: CASSLRGGMETQYF.

The table lists this clone with a count of one. This sequence joins TRBV28 and TRBJ2-4; TRBD1 matches 7 bases. CDR3 length equals 15 residues. The germline CDR1 and CDR2 sequences are MDHEN and SYDVKM. V lost 9 bases, J lost 0 bases, and 8 bases stayed unmatched. The chain's CDR3 is CASRDRAPAKNIQYF. The CDR3 DNA follows: TGTGCCAGTCGCGACAGGGCCCCAGCCAAAAACATTCAGTACTTC.

This clone was detected once. The rearrangement joins TRBV6-5 to TRBJ1-1, with 8 positions matching TRBD1. The CDR3 runs 15 residues. Germline V CDR1 and CDR2: MNHEY, SVGAGI. V trimming: 6 bases; J trimming: 0 bases; junction bases outside the gene matches: 6. The CDR3 DNA sequence: TGTGCCAGCAGGTTGACAGGGGCACTGAACACTGAAGCTTTCTTT. Translation gives CASRLTGALNTEAFF.

The chain carries TRBV6-5 and TRBJ1-1; 8 nucleotides agree with TRBD1. The CDR3 covers 15 residues. V gave up 2 bases and J gave up 2 bases; unmatched junction bases: 4. Per germline, CDR1 MNHEY and CDR2 SVGAGI. The CDR3 region is CASSYRGQGNTEAFF. CDR3 DNA sequence: TGTGCCAGCAGTTACCGCGGACAGGGAAACACTGAAGCTTTCTTT.

This CDR3 is CASRQGDEQFF. In DNA form, the CDR3 reads TGTGCCAGTAGGCAGGGGGATGAGCAGTTCTTC. The chain has TRBV19 and TRBJ2-1; 7 nucleotides align to TRBD1. From germline, CDR1 is LNHDA and CDR2 SQIVND (reference sequence). The CDR3 totals 11 residues. The ends lost 6 bases at V and 8 bases at J; junction bases unmatched: 1.

The chain has TRBV27 and TRBJ1-6; 8 nucleotides align to TRBD1. Germline CDR1 is MNHEY and CDR2 is SMNVEV (reference sequence). J gave up 6 bases and V 2 bases, and 0 bases lay outside the gene matches. This CDR3 contains 14 residues. CDR3 region: CASSLDRGNSPLHF. CDR3 DNA: TGTGCCAGCAGTTTAGACAGGGGTAATTCACCCCTCCACTTT.

The J gene is TRBJ1-5, the V gene TRBV6-1; unclear D gene. The germline CDR1 and CDR2 sequences are MNHNS and SASEGT. The CDR3 is made up of 13 amino acids. Trimming stripped 2 bases from V and 6 bases from J, with 8 bases between. CDR3 nucleotide sequence: TGTGCCAGCAGTGAACAATGGGGTCAGCCCCAGCATTTT. It codes for CASSEQWGQPQHF.

This rearrangement joins TRBV28 to TRBJ1-6; no reliable D call. Germline assignment: CDR1 MDHEN and CDR2 SYDVKM. This CDR3 has 13 residues. Trimming shortened V by 8 bases and J by 7 bases, and 12 bases separated the two germline ends. CDR3 loop: CASGLRRNSPLHF. CDR3 bases: TGTGCCAGCGGGCTTCGGAGGAATTCACCCCTCCACTTT.

The rearrangement uses TRBV4-1 and TRBJ2-5; 8 bases map to TRBD2. Germline CDR1 is MGHRA and CDR2 is YSYEKL. V dropped 1 base and J dropped 5; count of bases not matched to a gene: 6. This CDR3 is built from 15 residues. The CDR3 loop is CASSQAGGAGETQYF. The CDR3, as DNA: TGCGCCAGCAGCCAAGCCGGGGGGGCTGGGGAGACCCAGTACTTC.

V gene TRBV5-5 combines with J gene TRBJ2-7, with 8 bases matching TRBD1. The V segment lost 1 base and the J segment 2 bases; nucleotides outside the gene matches: 2. CDR3 length equals 14 residues. From germline, CDR1 is SGHKS and CDR2 YYEKEE (reference sequence). In nucleotides, the CDR3 is TGTGCCAGCAGCTTGCCAGGGGGCACCTACGAGCAGTACTTC. Its translation: CASSLPGGTYEQYF.

V gene TRBV18 combines with J gene TRBJ1-1, with 9 positions matching TRBD1. CDR1 and CDR2 (germline): KGHSH, LQKENI. This CDR3 spans 16 amino acids. Unmatched junction bases numbered 13, after V lost 6 bases and J lost 5 bases. CDR3 region: CASSPLDRGLGTEAFF. CDR3 nucleotide sequence: TGTGCCAGCTCGCCCCTGGACAGGGGATTAGGGACTGAAGCTTTCTTT.